This T cell receptor (beta chain) was recorded in a study of T-cell reconstitution after alpha-beta-depleted transplantation in children (dated by TCRdb to 2015 to 2016). With regard to the full study: Using TCR repertoire profiling, the study followed T-cell immune reconstitution in a quantitative way in children after TCRalphabeta/CD19-depleted allogeneic hematopoietic cell transplantation.

Library generation was performed with PCR. Sequencing was performed on an Illumina HiSeq 2500. TCR libraries were prepared with molecular barcoding, using unique molecular identifiers to normalize TCRbeta repertoire quantification. TCRdb passed the public sequencing reads through fastp at Q25 and MiXCR, retaining productive beta sequences. One record per CDR3 amino acid sequence lists the most common genes and DNA. For this sample there are 200,000 to 300,000 distinct CDR3 sequences; approximately 12% appear just once. Of the sample, about 2.4% is held by the ten largest clones. The CDR3 holds 15 amino acids from the cysteine to the phenylalanine. The CDR3 DNA has 45 bases and is translated from base 1. The junction carries 13 bases between V and J, which are trimmed by 4 bases and 0 bases respectively. The germline V gene gives CDR1 as SGDLS and CDR2 as YYNGEE. At least ten counts were recorded for this clonotype. Its antigen target is currently unknown. No base quality information exists; no much larger clone differs at one position.

The clonotype was recovered from a human donor who donated a stem cell graft to a child with acute lymphoblastic leukemia. The sequence is built from TRBV9 and TRBJ1-2, with TRBD1 as a weak D call on 6 bases. Source: PBMCs from the stem cell graft donor, taken from the stem cell graft. The base sequence is TGTGCCAGCAGCCCAACGACAGGCCCTAACTATGGCTACACCTTC. Its translation is CASSPTTGPNYGYTF.